This TCR beta chain was observed in a study of cytomegalovirus exposure and HLA in healthy donors. Background on the study: Membership in the Caucasian-associated ancestry cluster was found for around four fifths of about 430 genotyped donors.

Both 60 Vbeta primers and 13 Jbeta primers went into the PCR. TCRdb's copy holds only in-frame clones and misses some; the assay was immunoSEQ multiplex PCR. The repertoire holds under 200,000 clones, with roughly 79% as singletons. This clonotype originated in a woman in her 30s in good health and CMV-seropositive. The specimen was PBMCs.

Here the CDR3 DNA reads TGTGCCAGCAGTCCCAGGCAGAACACTGAAGCTTTCTTT. Protein: CASSPRQNTEAFF. The chain is built from TRBV11-2 and TRBJ1-1, with D uncertain. CDR1 is SGHAT, CDR2 FQNNGV, per germline. The CDR3 totals 13 residues. Trimming removed 6 bases at V and 1 base at J, with 9 bases between.